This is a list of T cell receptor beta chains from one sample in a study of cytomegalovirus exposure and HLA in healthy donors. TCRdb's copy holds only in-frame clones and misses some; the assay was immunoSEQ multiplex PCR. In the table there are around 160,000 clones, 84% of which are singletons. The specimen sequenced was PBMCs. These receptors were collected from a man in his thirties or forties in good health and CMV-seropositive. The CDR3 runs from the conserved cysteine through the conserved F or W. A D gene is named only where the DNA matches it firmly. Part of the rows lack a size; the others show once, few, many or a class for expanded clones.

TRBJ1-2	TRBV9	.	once	CASSGGWAPTNYGYTF	TGTGCCAGCAGCGGGGGCTGGGCGCCGACTAACTATGGCTACACCTTC
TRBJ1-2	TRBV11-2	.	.	CASSSVRERGYTF	TGTGCCAGCAGCTCAGTGCGGGAGCGGGGCTACACCTTC
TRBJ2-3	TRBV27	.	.	CASKRTTDFTDTQYF	TGTGCCAGCAAGCGGACGACGGACTTCACAGATACGCAGTATTTT
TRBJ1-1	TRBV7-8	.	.	CASSSGSEAFF	TGTGCCAGCAGCTCCGGGAGTGAAGCTTTCTTT
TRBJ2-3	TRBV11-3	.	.	CASSSLFSDTQYF	TGTGCCAGCAGCTCCCTGTTCTCCGATACGCAGTATTTT
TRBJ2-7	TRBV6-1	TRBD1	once	CASEWDRGLREQYF	TGTGCCAGCGAATGGGACAGGGGGCTAAGGGAGCAGTACTTC
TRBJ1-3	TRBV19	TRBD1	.	CASSRDRELSGNTIYF	TGTGCCAGTAGCCGGGACAGGGAGCTCTCTGGAAACACCATATATTTT
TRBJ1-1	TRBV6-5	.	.	CASSYSSYRNTEAFF	TGTGCCAGCAGTTACTCTTCTTACAGGAACACTGAAGCTTTCTTT
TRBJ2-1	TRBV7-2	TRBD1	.	CASSLGTGVDEQFF	TGTGCCAGCAGCTTAGGTACAGGGGTGGATGAGCAGTTCTTC
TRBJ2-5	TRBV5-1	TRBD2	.	CASQRGEETQYF	TGCGCCAGTCAGCGGGGGGAAGAGACCCAGTACTTC
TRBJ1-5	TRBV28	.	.	CASSPPGGREPQHF	TGTGCCAGCAGTCCTCCGGGGGGCCGGGAGCCCCAGCATTTT
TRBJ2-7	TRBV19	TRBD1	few	CASSSTGGFYEQYF	TGTGCCAGTAGCTCGACAGGGGGCTTCTACGAGCAGTACTTC
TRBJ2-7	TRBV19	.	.	CASSRQGSYEQYF	TGTGCCAGTAGTCGTCAGGGTTCCTACGAGCAGTACTTC
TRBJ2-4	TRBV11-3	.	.	CASSSPRDLPYF	TGTGCCAGCAGCTCCCCCCGGGACTTGCCGTACTTC
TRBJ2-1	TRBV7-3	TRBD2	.	CASSSPTSGRINEQFF	TGTGCCAGCAGCTCTCCGACTAGCGGGAGGATAAATGAGCAGTTCTTC
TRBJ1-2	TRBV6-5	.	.	CASKLRSDSFYGYTF	TGTGCCAGCAAACTTCGGTCGGACAGCTTCTATGGCTACACCTTC
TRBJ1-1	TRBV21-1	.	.	CASSKESRELRGAFF	TGTGCCAGCAGCAAAGAGTCCCGGGAACTTAGGGGGGCTTTCTTT
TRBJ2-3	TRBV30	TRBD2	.	CAWSSGSEGDTQYF	TGTGCCTGGAGTAGCGGGAGTGAGGGAGATACGCAGTATTTT
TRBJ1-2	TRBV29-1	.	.	CSVEFLGGGYTF	TGCAGCGTTGAATTTCTTGGGGGGGGCTACACCTTC
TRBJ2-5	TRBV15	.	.	CATSRDPPRGTYQETQYF	TGTGCCACCAGCAGAGATCCCCCTCGGGGTACGTACCAAGAGACCCAGTACTTC
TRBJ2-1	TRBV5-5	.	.	CASSFQGNVHNEQFF	TGTGCCAGCAGCTTCCAGGGGAACGTCCACAATGAGCAGTTCTTC
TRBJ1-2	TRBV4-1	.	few	CASSQEGGFGGYTF	TGCGCCAGCAGCCAAGAAGGGGGATTCGGTGGCTACACCTTC
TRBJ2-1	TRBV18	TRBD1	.	CASLPSGTGKYNEQFF	TGTGCCAGCCTACCGTCTGGGACAGGGAAGTACAATGAGCAGTTCTTC
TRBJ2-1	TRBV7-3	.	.	CASSLSGGHNEQFF	TGTGCCAGCAGCTTGAGCGGAGGTCACAATGAGCAGTTCTTC
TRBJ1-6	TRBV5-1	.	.	CASRPAGEGNSPLHF	TGCGCCAGCAGGCCCGCGGGGGAGGGTAATTCACCCCTCCACTTT
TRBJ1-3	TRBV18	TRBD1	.	CASSLTGTGDSGNTIYF	TGTGCCAGCTCACTTACCGGGACAGGAGATTCTGGAAACACCATATATTTT